Below are 30 T cell receptor beta chains sequenced from a single sample in a study of blood T cell repertoires in COVID-19 (dated by TCRdb to 2019 to 2021). Libraries were constructed by the immunoSEQ multiplex PCR assay. As stored in TCRdb, this immuneACCESS dataset retains in-frame rearrangements with V and J assigned. A fraction of the clones does not appear; measured against another copy, unresolved V genes explain less than half of the discrepancy, and the remainder lacks a known reason. Across this sample there are tens of thousands of clones, with about nine tenths seen only once. Of the sample, 7% to 8.5% is held by the ten largest clones. The sequencing input was peripheral blood. The receptors originated from a man younger than 40 with acute or convalescent COVID-19.

The chain has TRBV7-8 and TRBJ1-1; D unclear. The CDR3 length is 15 residues. V lost 2 bases and J 1 base, leaving 11 bases between the germline ends. The germline CDR1 and CDR2 sequences are SGHVS and FQNEAQ. Here the CDR3 DNA reads TGTGCCAGCAGCTTACTTTCGGGAGGGAACACTGAAGCTTTCTTT. This sequence encodes CASSLLSGGNTEAFF.

This clone has just a few counts. The V call is TRBV5-6, the J call TRBJ1-5; the D is unclear. CDR1 and CDR2 (germline): SGHDT, YYEEEE. Trimming cost V 2 bases and J 9 bases, with 15 bases left between them. The CDR3 is 14 amino acids. CDR3 amino acids: CASSFGWAGRPQHF. The CDR3 coding sequence is TGTGCCAGCAGCTTTGGGTGGGCGGGTCGGCCCCAGCATTTT.

Points on this clone: The junction does not match germline at one end; this may be a read error. The chain couples TRBV9 to TRBJ2-3; TRBD2 matches 10 bases. The CDR3 covers 14 residues. Germline V lookup: CDR1 SGDLS, CDR2 YYNGEE. CDR3 DNA: TGTGCCAGTAGCGGGAGGTTGAGCACAGATACGCAGTATTTT. This sequence encodes CASSGRLSTDTQYF.

This sequence joins TRBV7-8 and TRBJ2-7; no firm D call. CDR1 and CDR2 (germline): SGHVS, FQNEAQ. Trimming shortened V by 5 bases and J by 2 bases, and 13 bases separated the two germline ends. This CDR3 comprises 14 residues. DNA for the CDR3: TGTGCCAGCAGCCGCAGGCATGGTCCCTACGAGCAGTACTTC. Amino acids: CASSRRHGPYEQYF.

The chain uses TRBV29-1 and TRBJ2-1, with a possible D match to TRBD2 (5 bases). The germline V and J ends were trimmed by 2 bases and 9 bases, with 8 bases remaining between them. The germline gives CDR1 SQVTM, CDR2 ANQGSEA. The CDR3 length is 11 residues. CDR3: CSVEKGSEQFF. Here the CDR3 DNA reads TGCAGCGTTGAAAAAGGGAGTGAGCAGTTCTTC.

The J gene is TRBJ2-5, the V gene TRBV7-2; TRBD2 aligns across 12 bases. V gave up 1 base and J gave up 2 bases; unmatched junction bases: 8. Germline-derived CDR1 and CDR2 are SGHTA and FQGNSA. The CDR3 length is 18 residues. CDR3 protein: CASSLVLAGGPGQETQYF. CDR3 in DNA: TGTGCCAGCAGCTTAGTTCTAGCGGGAGGGCCGGGGCAAGAGACCCAGTACTTC. Full variable domain (rest looked up from reference TRBV7-2 and TRBJ2-5): GAGVSQSPSNKVTEKGKDVELRCDPISGHTALYWYRQSLGQGLEFLIYFQGNSAPDKSGLPSDRFSAERTGGSVSTLTIQRTQQEDSAVYLCASSLVLAGGPGQETQYFGPGTRLLVL.

This clone is judged medium-sized. Additional DNA sequences in this sample encode the identical CDR3. V and J are TRBV28 and TRBJ2-7; possibly TRBD1 for D (5 bases). Germline assignment: CDR1 MDHEN and CDR2 SYDVKM. This CDR3 contains 12 residues. Trimming removed 7 bases at V and 4 bases at J, with 11 bases between. The CDR3 nucleotides are TGTGCCAGCAAAAGGGGTAGTTACGAGCAGTACTTC. It translates to CASKRGSYEQYF.

This rearrangement joins TRBV29-1 to TRBJ2-7; possible D gene TRBD1, 6 bases. The CDR3 contains 14 residues. The germline CDR1 and CDR2 sequences are SQVTM and ANQGSEA. Trimming cost V 0 bases and J 7 bases, with 16 bases left between them. The DNA of the CDR3 is TGCAGCGTTGAAGAGGTCAGGGGTCGGAGAGAGCAGTACTTC. It specifies CSVEEVRGRREQYF.

This clone has only one observation. V usage is TRBV28 and J usage is TRBJ2-5; D remains unclear. The CDR3 has 12 amino acids. V gave up 2 bases and J gave up 7 bases, with 8 bases separating them. CDR1 MDHEN and CDR2 SYDVKM come from the germline V gene. CDR3 amino acids: CASSLPLGTQYF. The CDR3, as DNA: TGTGCCAGCAGTTTACCCCTCGGGACCCAGTACTTC.

The V gene is TRBV7-9, the J gene TRBJ2-7; D is perhaps TRBD2 (6 bases). CDR1 is SEHNR, CDR2 FQNEAQ, per germline (reference sequence). Trimming removed 5 bases from V and 7 bases from J, with 12 bases in between. This CDR3 contains 12 residues. CDR3 protein: CASSTTRGEQYF. For the CDR3, the DNA is TGTGCCAGCAGCACTACCCGGGGGGAGCAGTACTTC.

The rearrangement joins TRBV11-3 to TRBJ2-1, with TRBD1 identical over 8 bases. Trimming removed 1 base from V and 1 base from J; junction bases left unmatched: 6. From germline, CDR1 is SGHNT and CDR2 YENEEA. The CDR3 is 17 amino acids. The CDR3 DNA is TGTGCCAGCAGCTTAGCCATTGGACAGGGATCCTACAATGAGCAGTTCTTC. Its translation: CASSLAIGQGSYNEQFF.

J is TRBJ1-2 and V is TRBV5-1; 8 positions agree with TRBD1. Trimming at V came to 4 bases and at J to 8 bases, leaving 10 bases not matched to a gene. CDR1 and CDR2 from the germline V gene are SGHRS and YFSETQ. CDR3 length: 14 amino acids. CDR3 residues: CASSMEGQGRGYTF. CDR3 nucleotides: TGCGCCAGCAGCATGGAAGGACAGGGAAGAGGCTACACCTTC.

This clone was counted a few times. The chain has TRBV29-1 and TRBJ1-3, with a possible D match to TRBD1 (5 bases). The CDR3 consists of 14 residues. Germline CDR1 reads SQVTM; CDR2 reads ANQGSEA. Trimming cost V 4 bases and J 0 bases, with 10 bases left between them. The DNA of the CDR3 is TGCAGCGTTGTTACAGGCAGCTCTGGAAACACCATATATTTT. Translated: CSVVTGSSGNTIYF.

The chain joins TRBV7-2 to TRBJ1-2; D not certain. The CDR3 is 13 residues long. The germline V and J ends were trimmed by 6 bases and 2 bases, with 10 bases remaining between them. Germline V CDR1 and CDR2: SGHTA, FQGNSA. CDR3 loop: CASSSGRNYGYTF. The CDR3 nucleotides read TGTGCCAGCAGTTCCGGGAGAAACTATGGCTACACCTTC.

The V gene is TRBV5-1, the J gene TRBJ1-6, with 8 nucleotides matching TRBD1. Per germline, CDR1 SGHRS and CDR2 YFSETQ. CDR3 length equals 14 residues. Germline trimming cut 4 bases from V and 7 bases from J; bases unmatched to any gene: 4. The CDR3 nucleotides read TGCGCCAGCAGCCCACAGGGGGAGAATTCACCCCTCCACTTT. Translation: CASSPQGENSPLHF.

This rearrangement joins TRBV21-1 to TRBJ1-2; the table's D call TRBD1 went unverified against the DNA. TRBV21-1 is designated a pseudogene. This CDR3 region has 15 residues. In DNA, the CDR3 is TGTGCCAGCAGCAAGAAACGACAGGGGGCGAGGGGCTACACCTTC. Its protein product is CASSKKRQGARGYTF.

Notes on this clone: One end of the junction fails to match germline, which may point to a read error. V is TRBV5-1 and J is TRBJ2-7; 7 nucleotides align to TRBD1. The CDR3 extends over 15 amino acids. CDR1 is SGHRS and CDR2 is YFSETQ in the germline V gene. The CDR3 coding sequence is TGCGCCAGCCGCTTAACAGGGGTCCTGGACTACGAGCAGTACTTC. Translated, it gives CASRLTGVLDYEQYF.

The CDR3, as DNA: TGTGCCAGCAGCCAAGGCCTCCGGGGGGCGCGTGCCGAGCAGTACTTC. Translated: CASSQGLRGARAEQYF. The chain uses TRBV14 and TRBJ2-7, with a possible D match to TRBD2 (7 bases). V lost 1 base to trimming and J lost 6 bases, with 19 bases between them. This CDR3 has 16 residues. Germline CDR1 reads SGHDN; CDR2 reads FVKESK.

This sequence joins TRBV19 and TRBJ1-2; 9 bases agree with TRBD1. Germline CDR1 reads LNHDA; CDR2 reads SQIVND (reference sequence). The V segment lost 3 bases and the J segment 6 bases; nucleotides outside the gene matches: 11. This CDR3 region has 16 residues. The CDR3 sequence is CASSMLWTGEADGYTF. The CDR3 DNA is TGTGCCAGTAGTATGCTTTGGACAGGGGAGGCCGATGGCTACACCTTC.

The CDR3 region has the DNA TGTGCCAGCAGCACCAGGGGGCCTAATTCACCCCTCCACTTT. It translates to CASSTRGPNSPLHF. This chain links TRBV5-8 with TRBJ1-6; 8 nucleotides match TRBD1. The V gene's germline CDR1 is SGHTS and CDR2 YDEGEE. The length of the CDR3 is 14 residues. The trim removed 4 bases at V and 6 bases at J, leaving 3 bases unmatched.

J is TRBJ2-2 and V is TRBV7-2; perhaps TRBD1 as D (6 bases). V was clipped by 4 bases and J by 3 bases, with 12 bases between them. From germline, CDR1 is SGHTA and CDR2 FQGNSA. The CDR3 has 15 amino acids. In DNA, the CDR3 is TGTGCCAGCAGCTCAACAGGGTCTGACACCGGGGAGCTGTTTTTT. It codes for CASSSTGSDTGELFF. The whole variable domain, remainder taken from reference TRBV7-2 and TRBJ2-2, is GAGVSQSPSNKVTEKGKDVELRCDPISGHTALYWYRQSLGQGLEFLIYFQGNSAPDKSGLPSDRFSAERTGGSVSTLTIQRTQQEDSAVYLCASSSTGSDTGELFFGEGSRLTVL.

The DNA of the CDR3 is TGTGCCAGCAGTAGGGAGGGGGTTCGGGACAGGACCACAGATACGCAGTATTTT. It codes for CASSREGVRDRTTDTQYF. The chain has TRBV11-2 and TRBJ2-3; TRBD1 might be the D (8 bases). Deletions cut 6 bases from V and 2 bases from J, with 24 bases between. The CDR3 sequence is 18 residues long. Germline CDR1 SGHAT, CDR2 FQNNGV. The variable domain in full, completed from reference TRBV11-2 and TRBJ2-3, reads EAGVAQSPRYKIIEKRQSVAFWCNPISGHATLYWYQQILGQGPKLLIQFQNNGVVDDSQLPKDRFSAERLKGVDSTLKIQPAKLEDSAVYLCASSREGVRDRTTDTQYFGPGTRLTVL.

Only one count was recorded for this clone. V gene TRBV14 combines with J gene TRBJ2-7; 7 bases fit TRBD1. This CDR3 has 15 amino acids. Germline CDR1 SGHDN, CDR2 FVKESK. J was trimmed by 9 bases and V by 2 bases; bases with no gene match: 13. The CDR3 DNA reads as TGTGCCAGCAGCCAACTGACAGGGAAGTCAAGGTGGCAGTACTTC. Translating it yields CASSQLTGKSRWQYF. Full variable domain (rest looked up from reference TRBV14 and TRBJ2-7): EAGVTQFPSHSVIEKGQTVTLRCDPISGHDNLYWYRRVMGKEIKFLLHFVKESKQDESGMPNNRFLAERTGGTYSTLKVQPAELEDSGVYFCASSQLTGKSRWQYFGPGTRLTVT.

The DNA for the CDR3 is TGTGCCACCAGTGAATCAGGGCCCTACAATGAGCAGTTCTTC. This sequence encodes CATSESGPYNEQFF. The chain employs TRBV24-1 and TRBJ2-1, with D perhaps matching TRBD1 (5 bases). V was pared by 4 bases and J by 2 bases, with 8 bases between. This CDR3 contains 14 residues. The V gene's germline CDR1 is KGHDR and CDR2 SFDVKD.

CDR3 nucleotide sequence: TGTGCCAGCAGCTTAGGGGGGGGTGGCAATCAGCCCCAGCATTTT. Translating it yields CASSLGGGGNQPQHF. The chain uses TRBV7-9 and TRBJ1-5; perhaps TRBD1 as D (5 bases). The germline V gene has CDR1 SEHNR and CDR2 FQNEAQ (reference sequence). This CDR3 has 15 amino acids. The V end was cut by 1 base, the J end by 2 bases, with 9 bases between.

The chain carries TRBV6-2 or TRBV6-3 and TRBJ2-1; 9 bases match TRBD2. This CDR3 region has 16 residues. Per germline, CDR1 MNHEY and CDR2 SVGEGT. Trimming took 0 bases from V and 8 from J; bases not matched to a gene: 8. The CDR3 is CASSYSMASGTDEQFF. In nucleotides, the CDR3 is TGTGCCAGCAGTTACTCGATGGCTAGCGGGACCGATGAGCAGTTCTTC.

The V gene is TRBV28, the J gene TRBJ1-5, with 9 bases that match TRBD1. This CDR3 has 15 residues. Unmatched junction bases numbered 11, after V lost 5 bases and J lost 9 bases. The germline gives CDR1 MDHEN, CDR2 SYDVKM. The CDR3 nucleotides are TGTGCCAGCAGTGCCCTGACAGGGGGGGTTCGGCCCCAGCATTTT. Encoded protein: CASSALTGGVRPQHF.

The chain recombines TRBV28 with TRBJ2-7; D is unclear. There are 14 residues in the CDR3. Per the germline V gene, CDR1 is MDHEN and CDR2 is SYDVKM. V shed 2 bases and J shed 2 bases, with 10 bases lying between them. CDR3 bases: TGTGCCAGCAGTTTAACACCGAAACCCTACGAGCAGTACTTC. This translates into CASSLTPKPYEQYF.

The chain joins TRBV20-1 to TRBJ1-5; D unresolved. CDR3 length equals 12 residues. V lost 3 bases and J lost 1, with 4 bases in between. Germline lookup yields CDR1 DFQATT and CDR2 SNEGSKA (reference sequence). The CDR3 loop is CSASQSNQPQHF. The DNA for the CDR3 is TGCAGTGCTAGTCAGAGCAATCAGCCCCAGCATTTT.

As regards this clone: At one of its ends the junction is not consistent with the germline gene, which may arise from a read error. This chain connects TRBV9 to TRBJ2-1, with D possibly being TRBD2 (6 bases). CDR3 size: 14 residues. CDR1 and CDR2 (germline): SGDLS, YYNGEE. CDR3 sequence: CASSIGTSFNEQFF. CDR3 DNA: TGTGCCAGCAGCATCGGGACTTCCTTCAATGAGCAGTTCTTC.